The TCR beta chain described here comes from a study of T cell responses to AZD1222 COVID-19 vaccine (TCRdb year 2021). Study-wide context: AZD1222 recipients given second doses at about 4 weeks or at about 12 weeks were pooled, since spike-specific TCR depth and breadth were not found to differ between the two schedules. A total of 230 or so trial participants underwent TCR sequencing, of whom 207 received two doses of AZD1222 and approximately 25 received two doses of the MenACWY control vaccine. Trial participants were enrolled by age into subgroups of 18-55, 56-69 and 70-plus years, and about 150, 27 and 61 TCR-sequenced participants, respectively, were included in these subgroups.

Results the study describes overall, beyond this receptor: Participants were mostly white British, with more females than males. The authors suggested clonal diversity may have been underestimated. Epitopes outside the regions mutated in the B.1.351 and B.1.1.7 variants were reportedly recognized by nearly half of the unique spike-specific TCRs. Because no day 14 peak-response samples were available, repertoires were characterized only after the peak T cell response. CD4 TCRs associated with the vaccine covered the entire spike protein, and the dominant responses were in regions 160-218 and 743-854. Conclusions about previously exposed vaccinees are limited, since just six AZD1222 recipients were seropositive for SARS-CoV-2 at baseline. Spike-specific TCR breadth and depth rose significantly after two AZD1222 doses compared with day 0 and with MenACWY recipients. In the small 56-69-year group, the increase in depth fell short of significance, most likely because of low power.

The CDR3 regions of human TCRbeta chains were subjected to immunosequencing. The source study handled its data this way. Repertoire TCRs were checked for matches against a reference library of SARS-CoV-2-specific TCRs that had been generated using the MIRA antigen-specificity platform. Breadth was defined as the fraction of unique TCRs that were SARS-CoV-2-associated, and depth was defined as the fraction of total T cells that were SARS-CoV-2-associated. Using the MIRA data, each spike-specific TCR was mapped to the spike region that the TCR reacts to and placed in a CD4 or CD8 class. Log10-transformed breadth and depth values were compared by one-way ANOVA with Sidak's multiple comparisons tests. TCRdb provides this immuneACCESS table in a form limited to in-frame rearrangements. Some clones are lacking; in checked studies, under half of them reflect an unresolved V gene, and why the rest are absent is not known. D and trimming come from the DNA, and the V and J calls and clone size come from that table. The sample records roughly 170,000 clones, 85% to 90% of which are singletons. Together, the top ten hold approximately 0.5% of the sample.

The time point label here, explained by the study, means: baseline before first vaccination. The vaccinee samples were drawn from two UK trials, COV001 and COV002, one of which was a single-blind randomized controlled phase 2/3 trial testing AZD1222 (ChAdOx1 nCoV-19) in healthy adults. For TCRbeta chain sequencing, PBMC samples were collected from trial participants at day 0 and at day 28 after the second dose. A note on this clone: Its antigen has not been determined. Per-base qualities were not stored, and no clone one base away is much larger.

This receptor was identified in an adult in good health. Sequenced material: peripheral blood, taken on day 0 of AZD1222 vaccination.

The DNA sequence is given as TGTGCCAGCAGCTCGGGACTAGCGGCATACAATGAGCAGTTCTTC. Translated, this gives CASSSGLAAYNEQFF. The chain links TRBV7-2 with TRBJ2-1, with 11 junctional bases fitting TRBD2. Trimming leaves V shorter by 4 bases and J shorter by 4 bases, with the junction holding 3 bases beyond the gene matches. CDR1 and CDR2 are drawn from the germline V gene: SGHTA, FQGNSA. Measured from the cysteine to the phenylalanine, the CDR3 is 15 residues long. Solely the CDR3 DNA is kept, with 45 bases framed from the first base.